The 26 T cell receptor beta chains below all came from one sample that was sequenced in a study of identical twins. TCRdb used MiXCR to reprocess the 5' RACE reads, holding one entry per CDR3 protein. Of a few hundred thousand distinct CDR3 sequences listed, 8.5% to 9.5% are singletons. The data were also submitted as part of a second study, on yellow fever vaccine responses in identical twins.

The specimen sequenced was CD8+ T cells sorted from blood. The source of these receptors is a woman aged 18-35 years in good health.

There are a few counts of this clonotype. The CDR3 is CSAREIAGKSTDTQYF. Here the CDR3 DNA reads TGCAGTGCTAGAGAAATAGCGGGAAAAAGCACAGATACGCAGTATTTT. The chain joins TRBV20-1 to TRBJ2-3, with TRBD2 matching 8 bases. J was trimmed by 0 bases and V by 0 bases; bases with no gene match: 5. This CDR3 spans 16 amino acids. Germline V lookup: CDR1 DFQATT, CDR2 SNEGSKA (reference sequence).

The sample holds many counts of this clonotype. V and J are TRBV25-1 and TRBJ2-5; either TRBD1 or TRBD2 may fit D (6 bases each). This CDR3 is 13 amino acids long. With 1 base removed from V and 5 bases from J, the gap between germline ends came to 8 bases. In germline, CDR1 is MGHDK, CDR2 SYGVNS. This CDR3 is CASSEWRGETQYF. The CDR3 DNA sequence: TGTGCCAGCAGTGAATGGAGGGGGGAGACCCAGTACTTC.

This clonotype was seen repeatedly, ten times or more. The V and J genes are TRBV4-3 and TRBJ2-1; a weak D match, TRBD2 (5 bases). The CDR3 has 14 amino acids. Germline values: CDR1 LGHNA, CDR2 YSLEER. Between the trimmed V and J ends, which lost 4 bases and 11 bases, there was a span of 18 bases. The DNA of the CDR3 is TGCGCCAGCAGCCCCCGCCAATATAGCGAAAAGCAGTTCTTC. It translates to CASSPRQYSEKQFF.

The chain combines TRBV27 with TRBJ2-1; no definite D call. The CDR3 runs 16 residues. V shed 3 bases and J shed 2 bases, with 14 bases lying between them. Germline V gene data show CDR1 as MNHEY and CDR2 as SMNVEV (reference sequence). The CDR3 loop is CASSFTGPPTYNEQFF. The CDR3 DNA sequence: TGTGCCAGCAGTTTCACCGGGCCCCCGACCTACAATGAGCAGTTCTTC.

This clonotype was counted only a few times. The genes are TRBV11-2 and TRBJ2-1; D call uncertain. Trimming cost V 1 base and J 6 bases, with 10 bases left between them. The CDR3 loop spans 14 amino acids. Germline values: CDR1 SGHAT, CDR2 FQNNGV. Here the CDR3 reads CASSLVLVANEQFF. For the CDR3, the DNA is TGTGCCAGCAGCTTAGTTTTGGTCGCCAATGAGCAGTTCTTC.

The J gene is TRBJ2-7, the V gene TRBV29-1; TRBD1 is a possible D gene (6 bases). V was clipped by 6 bases and J by 1 base, with 13 bases between them. The germline V gene encodes CDR1 SQVTM and CDR2 ANQGSEA. The CDR3 consists of 13 residues. CDR3 in DNA: TGCAGCGTCGTGGACAGCTTGTCCTACGAGCAGTACTTC. This encodes CSVVDSLSYEQYF.

The chain is built from TRBV7-3 and TRBJ2-1; tentative D call: TRBD2 (5 bases). V was shortened by 5 bases and J by 4 bases, with 12 bases between the two germline ends. Germline CDR1 and CDR2: SGHTA and FQGTGA. The CDR3 totals 14 residues. CDR3 sequence (DNA): TGTGCCAGCAGCCCTCAGGACTTTTACAATGAGCAGTTCTTC. It specifies CASSPQDFYNEQFF.

This clonotype came up a few times. This sequence joins TRBV2 and TRBJ2-1, with 12 bases aligning to TRBD2. This CDR3 is 16 amino acids long. Germline V gene data show CDR1 as SNHLY and CDR2 as FYNNEI. The V and J ends lost 2 bases and 10 bases, in that order; junction bases with no gene match: 9. CDR3 loop: CASSESRLAGEVEQFF. The CDR3 nucleotides read TGTGCCAGCAGTGAAAGTAGACTAGCGGGAGAAGTCGAGCAGTTCTTC.

This clonotype was detected many times. J is TRBJ1-1 and V is TRBV20-1, with a tentative D call TRBD1 (5 bases). Germline V gene lookup returns CDR1 DFQATT and CDR2 SNEGSKA (reference sequence). This CDR3 has 13 amino acids. V was clipped by 0 bases and J by 8 bases, with 13 bases between them. CDR3 nucleotide sequence: TGCAGTGCTAGAGATTACAGGTCCCTCGAAGCTTTCTTT. Translated: CSARDYRSLEAFF.

The J gene is TRBJ1-6, the V gene TRBV5-5; D is uncertain. The V gene lost 0 bases and the J gene lost 10 bases, with 8 bases spanning the gap. The CDR3 extends over 13 amino acids. CDR1 and CDR2 from the germline V gene are SGHKS and YYEKEE (reference sequence). The chain's CDR3 is CASSLGDSSPLHF. The CDR3 bases are TGTGCCAGCAGCTTGGGTGATAGCTCACCCCTCCACTTT.

The rearrangement joins TRBV20-1 to TRBJ2-1, with 14 positions matching TRBD2. The V gene's germline CDR1 is DFQATT and CDR2 SNEGSKA (reference sequence). The CDR3 covers 15 residues. J gave up 8 bases and V 4 bases, and 7 bases lay outside the gene matches. This CDR3 reads CSATFGTSGGDEQFF. DNA for the CDR3: TGCAGTGCTACGTTCGGGACTAGCGGGGGCGATGAGCAGTTCTTC.

In its sample, this clonotype was seen a few times. The rearrangement links TRBV2 to TRBJ2-5, with 8 bases fitting TRBD1. CDR1 and CDR2 (germline): SNHLY, FYNNEI. This CDR3 has 14 residues. Trimming took 7 bases from V and 1 from J; bases not matched to a gene: 5. Here the CDR3 reads CASKETGGQETQYF. DNA of the CDR3: TGTGCCAGCAAAGAAACAGGGGGCCAAGAGACCCAGTACTTC.

This rearrangement joins TRBV6-5 to TRBJ1-1, with D unresolved. Trimming took off 0 bases at V and 4 bases at J, with 15 bases between the two ends. CDR3 length equals 16 residues. From germline, CDR1 is MNHEY and CDR2 SVGAGI. As DNA, the CDR3 is TGTGCCAGCAGTTACTCATCGGGCAACTTGGGCACTGAAGCTTTCTTT. It translates to CASSYSSGNLGTEAFF.

The V call is TRBV29-1, the J call TRBJ2-5, with TRBD1 matching 8 bases. The CDR3 has 17 amino acids. The junction had 12 bases not matched to a gene; V was cut back by 3 bases and J by 0 bases. Per the germline V gene, CDR1 is SQVTM and CDR2 is ANQGSEA. CDR3 nucleotides: TGCAGCGTTGAGGGGAGACAACAGGGGGTTAACCAAGAGACCCAGTACTTC. It translates to CSVEGRQQGVNQETQYF. Looking up the rest from reference TRBV29-1 and TRBJ2-5 gives the full variable domain: SAVISQKPSRDICQRGTSLTIQCQVDSQVTMMFWYRQQPGQSLTLIATANQGSEATYESGFVIDKFPISRPNLTFSTLTVSNMSPEDSSIYLCSVEGRQQGVNQETQYFGPGTRLLVL.

This clonotype was observed many times. The rearrangement links TRBV6-1 to TRBJ1-6; D remains ambiguous. CDR1 MNHNS and CDR2 SASEGT come from the germline V gene. CDR3 size: 14 residues. Between the trimmed V and J ends, which lost 4 bases and 6 bases, there was a span of 10 bases. CDR3 sequence: CASSAELGNSPLHF. The DNA for the CDR3 is TGTGCCAGCAGTGCAGAATTGGGTAATTCACCCCTCCACTTT.

Worth noting for this clonotype: A read error may be the cause here, since a much bigger clone is one base away. J is TRBJ2-1 and V is TRBV29-1; 7 bases are shared with TRBD1. The CDR3 has 13 amino acids. CDR1 and CDR2 from the germline V gene are SQVTM and ANQGSEA. The CDR3 protein is CSVGTENYNELFF. The CDR3 DNA reads TGCAGCGTAGGGACAGAGAACTACAATGAGCTGTTCTTC.

This clonotype was seen a few times. The rearrangement joins TRBV12-1 to TRBJ2-7; TRBD1 is the table's D call, not checked against the DNA. TRBV12-1 is classified as a pseudogene. The CDR3 is 14 residues long. The CDR3 is CAATNPAETYEQYF. DNA for the CDR3: TGTGCAGCGACTAACCCGGCTGAGACCTACGAGCAGTACTTC.

This clonotype was detected many times. The chain links TRBV27 to TRBJ2-1; 8 bases are shared with TRBD2. The V gene end was trimmed by 5 bases and the J gene end by 8 bases; junction bases not matched to a gene: 5. The CDR3 loop spans 13 amino acids. CDR1 and CDR2 from the germline V gene are MNHEY and SMNVEV (reference sequence). The CDR3 loop is CASSPGGSHEQFF. The CDR3 coding sequence is TGTGCCAGCAGTCCGGGGGGGTCCCATGAGCAGTTCTTC.

This clonotype was observed many times. V usage is TRBV20-1 and J usage is TRBJ2-5; the D gene is possibly TRBD2 (5 bases). This CDR3 contains 14 residues. Germline loops: CDR1 DFQATT, CDR2 SNEGSKA (reference sequence). V shed 1 base and J shed 2 bases, with 11 bases lying between them. In nucleotides, the CDR3 is TGCAGTGCTAGAGGAGAGGGCCAGCAAGAGACCCAGTACTTC. Translating gives CSARGEGQQETQYF.

This sequence joins TRBV3-1 and TRBJ2-5, with D possibly being TRBD2 (6 bases). Trimming left V 1 base short and J 4 bases short, with 19 bases between. Germline V gene lookup returns CDR1 LGHDT and CDR2 YNNKEL (reference sequence). The CDR3 runs to 17 residues. The CDR3 spells CASSQGLGGPRLETQYF. CDR3 sequence (DNA): TGTGCCAGCAGCCAAGGATTGGGAGGTCCCCGCCTAGAGACCCAGTACTTC.

This clonotype was detected only a few times. This chain links TRBV29-1 with TRBJ1-2; TRBD1 matches at 7 bases. Germline V gene data show CDR1 as SQVTM and CDR2 as ANQGSEA. This CDR3 region has 14 residues. The junction had 4 bases not matched to a gene; V was cut back by 0 bases and J by 3 bases. CDR3 loop: CSVEDGTEYYGYTF. The CDR3 nucleotides read TGCAGCGTTGAAGACGGGACAGAATACTATGGCTACACCTTC.

This chain's CDR3 is CASKGQGTTEAFF. The CDR3 DNA follows: TGTGCCAGCAAGGGACAGGGGACCACTGAAGCTTTCTTT. The gene calls are TRBV27 and TRBJ1-1, with 10 bases aligning to TRBD1. V shed 7 bases, J shed 4 bases, and the junction held 3 bases outside the gene matches. CDR1 is MNHEY and CDR2 is SMNVEV in the germline V gene (reference sequence). The CDR3 runs 13 residues.

The rearrangement joins TRBV14 to TRBJ1-1, with TRBD1 matching 11 bases. The CDR3 has 16 amino acids. V lost 4 bases to trimming and J lost 7 bases; unmatched junction nucleotides: 11. Germline V CDR1 and CDR2: SGHDN, FVKESK. The CDR3 nucleotides are TGTGCCAGCAGCCCCGGGACAGGGGGATGGTTTAGTGAAGCTTTCTTT. Its protein is CASSPGTGGWFSEAFF.

This clonotype was seen repeatedly, ten times or more. The chain combines TRBV12-3 or TRBV12-4 with TRBJ2-5; possibly TRBD2 for D (5 bases). V was trimmed by 5 bases and J by 0 bases, leaving 13 bases between them. The length of the CDR3 is 15 residues. CDR3 residues: CASSRTERHQETQYF. CDR3 DNA sequence: TGTGCCAGCAGTCGGACGGAGCGGCACCAAGAGACCCAGTACTTC.

V and J are TRBV30 and TRBJ2-1, with TRBD2 as a possible D gene (6 bases). CDR3 length: 14 residues. Germline CDR1 and CDR2: GTSNPN and SVGIG (reference sequence). Trimming took 2 bases from V and 4 from J, leaving 12 bases between them. The CDR3 here is CAWSRGLGYNEQFF. The CDR3 DNA sequence: TGTGCCTGGAGTCGGGGACTTGGTTACAATGAGCAGTTCTTC.

This clonotype came up many times. The chain employs TRBV12-3 or TRBV12-4 and TRBJ1-1; D unclear. The CDR3 is made up of 14 amino acids. V was pared by 2 bases and J by 1 base, with 8 bases between. The CDR3 spells CASSLLSANTEAFF. The CDR3, as DNA: TGTGCCAGCAGTTTACTGAGTGCGAACACTGAAGCTTTCTTT.